Below are 13 T cell receptor beta chains sequenced from a single sample in a study of T cells in Graves' hyperthyroidism and ophthalmopathy. Amplified TCR beta CDR3 regions derived from RNA transcripts. A first-round RT-PCR of the TCR CDR3 used the HTBI primer set. MiXCR, run by TCRdb on the multiplex PCR reads, gives a single entry per CDR3 protein. In the table there are fewer than 900,000 distinct CDR3 sequences, approximately 18% of which are singletons. The sequencing input was blood. The receptors stem from a woman aged 45-59 years with Graves' hyperthyroidism that later progressed to Graves' ophthalmopathy.

This clonotype was observed once. J is TRBJ2-3 and V is TRBV4-1; TRBD2 is a possible D gene (6 bases). Between the trimmed V and J ends, which lost 11 bases and 3 bases, there was a span of 15 bases. The CDR3 contains 13 residues. Germline V gene sequence: CDR1 MGHRA, CDR2 YSYEKL. CDR3 residues: CACSGTPTDTQYF. The CDR3 nucleotides are TGCGCCTGCTCCGGGACTCCTACAGATACGCAGTATTTT.

This chain links TRBV5-1 with TRBJ2-1; 8 bases line up with TRBD2. The CDR3 length is 15 residues. Trimming at V came to 3 bases and at J to 4 bases, leaving 6 bases not matched to a gene. The V gene's germline CDR1 is SGHRS and CDR2 YFSETQ. DNA for the CDR3: TGCGCCAGCAGCTCATCTAGCGGGCATTACAATGAGCAGTTCTTC. Protein product: CASSSSSGHYNEQFF. The whole variable domain, filled in from reference TRBV5-1 and TRBJ2-1, reads KAGVTQTPRYLIKTRGQQVTLSCSPISGHRSVSWYQQTPGQGLQFLFEYFSETQRNKGNFPGRFSGRQFSNSRSEMNVSTLELGDSALYLCASSSSSGHYNEQFFGPGTRLTVL.

V gene TRBV20-1 combines with J gene TRBJ2-1, with a possible D match to TRBD1 (6 bases). This CDR3 comprises 13 residues. Trimming took 3 bases from V and 7 from J, leaving 13 bases between them. Germline V lookup: CDR1 DFQATT, CDR2 SNEGSKA (reference sequence). The CDR3 here is CSASPDRRNEQFF. CDR3 bases: TGCAGTGCTAGCCCCGACAGGAGAAATGAGCAGTTCTTC.

This clonotype has only a few counts. The chain is built from TRBV9 and TRBJ2-3; 10 bases are a match to TRBD2. The CDR3 has 14 amino acids. Germline CDR1 SGDLS, CDR2 YYNGEE. Trimming took 2 bases from V and 3 from J; bases not matched to a gene: 0. CDR3 coding DNA: TGTGCCAGCAGCGTTAGCGGGGGGACAGATACGCAGTATTTT. This encodes CASSVSGGTDTQYF.

The genes are TRBV5-1 and TRBJ1-4; TRBD1 is a possible D gene (5 bases). The germline V and J ends were trimmed by 0 bases and 0 bases, with 9 bases remaining between them. The CDR3 covers 16 residues. Germline CDR1 SGHRS, CDR2 YFSETQ. CDR3: CASSLDGATTNEKLFF. The CDR3 DNA reads TGCGCCAGCAGCTTGGACGGGGCCACAACTAATGAAAAACTGTTTTTT.

This clonotype was seen many times. The chain joins TRBV5-1 to TRBJ1-1; tentatively, D is TRBD1 (6 bases). The CDR3 length is 16 residues. V was cut by 0 bases and J by 1 base, with 13 bases left in between. The germline V gene has CDR1 SGHRS and CDR2 YFSETQ. The CDR3, as DNA: TGCGCCAGCAGCTTGGAGGCGGGGGCATGGAACACTGAAGCTTTCTTT. Translation gives CASSLEAGAWNTEAFF.

The V gene is TRBV12-3 or TRBV12-4, the J gene TRBJ1-5; weak D call: TRBD1 (5 bases). This CDR3 is 15 amino acids long. With 6 bases removed from V and 0 bases from J, the gap between germline ends came to 12 bases. The CDR3 DNA reads TGTGCCAGCAGCCACACAGGTTATAGCAATCAGCCCCAGCATTTT. Its protein product is CASSHTGYSNQPQHF.

This clonotype was observed a few times. The J gene is TRBJ2-5, the V gene TRBV10-3; D is undetermined. V was clipped by 6 bases and J by 3 bases, with 11 bases between them. From germline, CDR1 is ENHRY and CDR2 SYGVKD. The CDR3 runs 13 residues. The CDR3 loop is CAIRKETEETQYF. Here the CDR3 DNA reads TGTGCCATCAGGAAGGAGACCGAAGAGACCCAGTACTTC.

This clonotype showed up many times. The chain employs TRBV12-3 or TRBV12-4 and TRBJ1-5; no firm D call. Trimming shortened V by 0 bases and J by 0 bases, and 3 bases separated the two germline ends. This CDR3 region has 14 residues. This CDR3 reads CASSLAASNQPQHF. CDR3 nucleotides: TGTGCCAGCAGTTTAGCAGCTAGCAATCAGCCCCAGCATTTT.

The chain combines TRBV20-1 with TRBJ2-2, with 8 bases that match TRBD1. Trimming took 3 bases from V and 6 from J; bases not matched to a gene: 3. The CDR3 sequence is 13 residues long. Germline CDR1 DFQATT, CDR2 SNEGSKA (reference sequence). CDR3 protein: CSARSQGAGELFF. CDR3 nucleotide sequence: TGCAGTGCTAGGTCACAGGGGGCCGGGGAGCTGTTTTTT.

This clonotype was found many times. The genes are TRBV30 and TRBJ2-2, with TRBD2 as a possible D gene (6 bases). V dropped 5 bases and J dropped 7 bases, with 20 bases sitting between them. This CDR3 contains 15 residues. CDR1 is GTSNPN and CDR2 is SVGIG in the germline V gene (reference sequence). The CDR3 DNA sequence: TGTGCCTGGCTCGACAGCGGGCATAAGGTCGGGGAGCTGTTTTTT. Protein: CAWLDSGHKVGELFF.

The chain carries TRBV4-1 and TRBJ2-2; D is uncertain. Trimming removed 0 bases at V and 2 bases at J, with 7 bases between. Germline CDR1 reads MGHRA; CDR2 reads YSYEKL. The CDR3 totals 15 residues. The DNA of the CDR3 is TGCGCCAGCAGCCAAGATTTTCACAACACCGGGGAGCTGTTTTTT. Translating it yields CASSQDFHNTGELFF.

The chain couples TRBV5-1 to TRBJ2-3; 12 nucleotides line up with TRBD2. Germline trimming cut 0 bases from V and 5 bases from J; bases unmatched to any gene: 10. The CDR3 is 18 residues long. The germline gives CDR1 SGHRS, CDR2 YFSETQ. CDR3 residues: CASSLEPRLAGAEDTQYF. The DNA for the CDR3 is TGCGCCAGCAGCTTGGAACCCCGACTAGCGGGGGCCGAAGATACGCAGTATTTT.